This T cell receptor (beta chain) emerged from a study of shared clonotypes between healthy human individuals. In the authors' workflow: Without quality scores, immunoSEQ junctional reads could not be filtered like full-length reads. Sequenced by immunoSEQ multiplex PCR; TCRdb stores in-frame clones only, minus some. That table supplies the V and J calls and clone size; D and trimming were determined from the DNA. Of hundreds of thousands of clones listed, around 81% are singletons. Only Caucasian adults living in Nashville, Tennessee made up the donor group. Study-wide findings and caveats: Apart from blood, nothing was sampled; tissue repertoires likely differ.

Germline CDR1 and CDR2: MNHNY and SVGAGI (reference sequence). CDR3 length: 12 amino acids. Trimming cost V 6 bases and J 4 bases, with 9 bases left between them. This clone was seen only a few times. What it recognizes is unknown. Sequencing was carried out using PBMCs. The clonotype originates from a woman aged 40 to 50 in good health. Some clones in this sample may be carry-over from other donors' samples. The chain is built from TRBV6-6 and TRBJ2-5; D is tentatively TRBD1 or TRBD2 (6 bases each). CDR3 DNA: TGTGCCAGCAGCCCGGGGGCAGAGACCCAGTACTTC. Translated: CASSPGAETQYF.